This T cell receptor beta chain was sequenced for a study of tumor-infiltrating lymphocytes in primary liver carcinoma (dated by TCRdb to between 2016 and 2019). Background for the entire study: The five patients, three men and two women aged 30 to 69 years, had hepatocellular carcinoma (four) or combined HCC and intrahepatic cholangiocarcinoma (one). The five patients had tumors of stage T1-T3 N0M0, with maximum diameters ranging from about 4 to 11 cm. Samples yielded roughly 3.65 to 7.5 million productive TCRbeta reads; read depth did not differ significantly between tissue types. For each liver tumor, the study sampled five regions along with adjacent normal tissue and blood, and applied TCRbeta repertoire sequencing, expression microarrays and whole-exome sequencing. TCRbeta repertoire sequencing covered about 35 specimens from 5 patients: some 25 tumor regions, 5 adjacent noncancerous liver tissues and 5 peripheral blood samples. The roughly 25 tumor region samples were profiled with Agilent mRNA microarrays so that TCRbeta repertoire diversity could be related to the local molecular phenotype. Repertoires from technical replicates were highly reproducible, with mean shared-clone rates approximately 0.88 and correlation coefficients above 0.98. The investigation overall reported the following: Only about 7.5-25% of top clones were present in all five regions of a tumor, suggesting spatial heterogeneity of tumor-infiltrating T cells. Bulk unsorted samples precluded comparing CD4+ and CD8+ T cell repertoires. With just a few patients in the study, the authors point out that the findings should be validated in a larger study. Only the TCR beta chain was sequenced, so true repertoire diversity is likely underestimated because unpaired alpha chains were not captured. A significantly larger repertoire fraction was made up by the top 250 clones in tumors than in blood (p = 0.039). Repertoire overlap was found to be higher between tumor regions (mean around 35%) than between tumor-adjacent (about 17%) or tumor-blood (around 14%) pairs, consistent with antigen-driven expansion.

As to this clonotype: Its antigen target is currently unknown. There are no base qualities to consult, and no much larger clone falls within one base.

Using a constant-region primer and ProtoScript II reverse transcriptase, TCRbeta-specific cDNA was reverse-transcribed from about 0.45 ug total RNA. The TCRbeta libraries were prepared through three rounds of nested multiplex PCR following a slightly modified ARM-PCR procedure. Multiplex TRBV1-TRBV30 forward primers and a Cbeta reverse primer were used in the first two PCR rounds, each of which was run for around 10 cycles. Sample barcodes and Illumina adapters were added in a final 25-cycle PCR with Deep VentR polymerase. Before sequencing, amplicons between 200 and 500 bp were purified from gel using a QIAquick gel extraction kit. An Illumina HiSeq 2500 was used to sequence the TCRbeta amplicons, generating 250-bp paired-end reads. The authors processed their data as follows. To recover full CDR3 sequences, reads were quality-trimmed using Trimmomatic v0.33 and paired reads were then merged using FLASH v1.2.11. V, D and J germline segments were assigned to the rearranged TCRbeta sequences using MiGEC v1.2.1b. VDJtools v1.0.0 computed clonotype statistics and Shannon-Wiener diversity indices. Except for diversity analysis, only the 250 most abundant clonotypes of each sample were used in subsequent analyses to reduce sampling bias. TCRdb cleaned the public reads at Q25 with fastp, built clones with MiXCR and kept in-frame beta chains. Identical CDR3 protein sequences are pooled into one entry, listed with their most common genes and DNA. These V and J calls rely on TCRdb rather than the paper's analysis. The sample has about 200,000 distinct CDR3 sequences on record, around four fifths of them singletons. The biggest ten clones account for approximately 18% of the sample.

V lost 5 bases and J lost 15 bases; the stretch between them is 22 bases long. CDR1 SGHAT and CDR2 FQNNGV were looked up in the germline V gene. The CDR3, from cysteine to phenylalanine, totals 14 residues. Kept here is only the CDR3 DNA, which spans 42 bases and is read in frame from base 1. Total RNA and DNA were co-extracted without cell sorting from roughly 20-30 mg of bulk tissue using the AllPrep DNA/RNA mini kit. Between November 2015 and 2016, roughly five patients in China with histopathologically diagnosed primary liver carcinoma had surgical resection. Patients had chronic HBV infection and were treatment-naive at sampling. Five spatially separated regions were sampled from each tumor: the superior, inferior, left-lateral and right-lateral poles, plus the tumor centre. More than 80% viable tumor cells were found by histology in every tumor sample. Fresh tumor and adjacent tissue pieces were bisected, with one half stored in RNAlater at -80 degrees C and the other half sent for histology.

The sequenced sample was tumor tissue from primary liver carcinoma. The TCR comes from a man aged 35 to 55 with primary liver carcinoma and hepatitis B virus infection. The chain was built from TRBV11-2 and TRBJ2-2, with TRBD2 tentatively as D gene (5 bases match). The DNA sequence is given as TGTGCCAGCAGCACAGATTCGAACACCGGGGAAATGTTTTTT. This sequence encodes CASSTDSNTGEMFF.